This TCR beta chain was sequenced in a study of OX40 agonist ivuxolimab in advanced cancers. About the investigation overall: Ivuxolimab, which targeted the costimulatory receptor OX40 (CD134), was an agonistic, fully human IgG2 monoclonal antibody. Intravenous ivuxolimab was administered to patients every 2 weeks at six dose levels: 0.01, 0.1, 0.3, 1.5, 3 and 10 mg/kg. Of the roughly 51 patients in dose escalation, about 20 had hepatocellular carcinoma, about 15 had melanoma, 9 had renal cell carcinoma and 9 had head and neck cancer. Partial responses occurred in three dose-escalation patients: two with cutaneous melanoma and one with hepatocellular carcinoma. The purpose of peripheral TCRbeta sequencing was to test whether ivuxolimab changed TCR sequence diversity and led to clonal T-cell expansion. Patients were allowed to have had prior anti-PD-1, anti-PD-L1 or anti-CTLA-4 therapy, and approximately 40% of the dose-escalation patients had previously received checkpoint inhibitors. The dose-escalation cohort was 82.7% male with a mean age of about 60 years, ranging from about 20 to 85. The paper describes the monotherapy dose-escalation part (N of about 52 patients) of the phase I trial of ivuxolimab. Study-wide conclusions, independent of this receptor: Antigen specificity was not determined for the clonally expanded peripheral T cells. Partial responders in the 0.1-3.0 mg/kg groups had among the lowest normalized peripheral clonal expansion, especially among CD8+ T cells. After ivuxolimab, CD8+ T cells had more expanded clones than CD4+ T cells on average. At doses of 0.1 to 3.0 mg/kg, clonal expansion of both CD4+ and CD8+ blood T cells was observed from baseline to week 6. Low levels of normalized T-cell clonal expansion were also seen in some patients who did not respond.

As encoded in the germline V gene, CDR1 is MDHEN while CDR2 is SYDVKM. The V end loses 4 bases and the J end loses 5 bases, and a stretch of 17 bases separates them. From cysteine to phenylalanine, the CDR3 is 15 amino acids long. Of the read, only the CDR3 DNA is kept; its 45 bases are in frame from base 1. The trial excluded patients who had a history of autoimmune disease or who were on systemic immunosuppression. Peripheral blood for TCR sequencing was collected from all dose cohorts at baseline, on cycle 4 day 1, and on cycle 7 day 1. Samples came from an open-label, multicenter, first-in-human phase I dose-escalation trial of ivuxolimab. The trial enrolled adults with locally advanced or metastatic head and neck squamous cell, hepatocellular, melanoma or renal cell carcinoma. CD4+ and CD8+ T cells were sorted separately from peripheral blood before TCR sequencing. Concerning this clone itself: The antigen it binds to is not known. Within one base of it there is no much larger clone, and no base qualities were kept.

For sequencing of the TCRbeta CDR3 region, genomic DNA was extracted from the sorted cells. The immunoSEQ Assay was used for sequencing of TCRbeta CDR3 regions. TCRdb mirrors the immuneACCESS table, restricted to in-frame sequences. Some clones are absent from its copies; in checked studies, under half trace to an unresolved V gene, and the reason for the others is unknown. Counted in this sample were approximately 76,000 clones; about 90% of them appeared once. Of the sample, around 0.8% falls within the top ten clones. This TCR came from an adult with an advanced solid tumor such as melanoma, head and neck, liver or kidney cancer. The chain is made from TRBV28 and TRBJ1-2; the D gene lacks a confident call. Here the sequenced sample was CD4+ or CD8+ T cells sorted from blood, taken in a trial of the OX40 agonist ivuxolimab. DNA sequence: TGTGCCAGCAGTTCATCGGACGCGGGAGAGTATGGCTACACCTTC. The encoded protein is CASSSSDAGEYGYTF.